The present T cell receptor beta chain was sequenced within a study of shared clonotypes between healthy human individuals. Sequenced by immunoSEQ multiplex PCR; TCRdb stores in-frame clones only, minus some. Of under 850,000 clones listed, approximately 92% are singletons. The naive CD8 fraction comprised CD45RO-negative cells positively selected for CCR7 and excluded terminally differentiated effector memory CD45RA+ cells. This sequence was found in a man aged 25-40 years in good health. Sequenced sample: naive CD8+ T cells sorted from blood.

The DNA for the CDR3 is TGCAGCGTTGAAGATCGCAGGGAAGGAAGCGAGCAGTACTTC. Protein product: CSVEDRREGSEQYF. The rearrangement links TRBV29-1 to TRBJ2-7, with D tentatively TRBD1 (5 bases). From germline, CDR1 is SQVTM and CDR2 ANQGSEA. The CDR3 consists of 14 residues. Trimming pared 0 bases from V and 6 bases from J, leaving 15 bases between.